A single sample gave rise to the 14 T cell receptor beta chains below, sequenced in a study of T cell repertoires in aging, cancer and after chemotherapy. TCR beta rearrangements were amplified from peripheral blood genomic DNA. Rearranged V-D-J TRB sequences were amplified with a mixed TRB-A/B primer pool. MiXCR, applied by TCRdb to the multiplex PCR reads, yields one record per CDR3 protein. The table shows about 2,000 distinct CDR3 sequences, with more than 25% occurring only once. The sample taken for sequencing was blood. All receptors derive from a human donor in good health.

This clonotype was seen only a few times. The chain employs TRBV7-2 and TRBJ2-7; D is undetermined. V was shortened by 1 base and J by 5 bases, with 12 bases between the two germline ends. The CDR3 length is 14 residues. Germline V gives CDR1 SGHTA, CDR2 FQGNSA. CDR3 residues: CASSLVLRGNEQYF. CDR3 in DNA: TGTGCCAGCAGCTTAGTATTACGAGGAAACGAGCAGTACTTC.

This clonotype is deemed large. The chain links TRBV30 to TRBJ2-5; 10 nucleotides align to TRBD1. With V trimmed by 5 bases and J by 5 bases, 8 bases remained unmatched. In germline, CDR1 is GTSNPN, CDR2 SVGIG (reference sequence). The CDR3 is made up of 14 amino acids. CDR3 nucleotides: TGTGCCTGGTTTCCCGCGGGACAGGGGGAGACCCAGTACTTC. Residues: CAWFPAGQGETQYF. Drawing the rest from reference TRBV30 and TRBJ2-5, the complete variable domain is SQTIHQWPATLVQPVGSPLSLECTVEGTSNPNLYWYRQAAGRGLQLLFYSVGIGQISSEVPQNLSASRPQDRQFILSSKKLLLSDSGFYLCAWFPAGQGETQYFGPGTRLLVL.

This clonotype was counted a few times. The rearrangement uses TRBV18 and TRBJ2-2; 7 bases match TRBD2. CDR1 and CDR2 (germline): KGHSH, LQKENI. V shed 0 bases and J 4 bases; nucleotides not matched to a gene: 5. CDR3 size: 16 residues. The CDR3 region is CASSPPTSRSTGELFF. CDR3 nucleotides: TGTGCCAGCTCACCACCGACTAGCCGGAGCACCGGGGAGCTGTTTTTT.

By its share, this clonotype is medium-sized. The genes are TRBV27 and TRBJ2-2; tentative D call: TRBD1 (5 bases). The CDR3 spans 14 residues. V was clipped by 1 base and J by 5 bases, with 8 bases between them. Per germline, CDR1 MNHEY and CDR2 SMNVEV (reference sequence). DNA of the CDR3: TGTGCCAGCAGTTTATACCGACAGACCGGGGAGCTGTTTTTT. Translated, it gives CASSLYRQTGELFF.

Concerning this clonotype itself: A much larger clone is a single base away; this may be a read error. This sequence joins TRBV6-6 and TRBJ2-2; D gene unclear. Germline CDR1 and CDR2: MNHNY and SVGAGI (reference sequence). This CDR3 has 15 amino acids. The CDR3 sequence is CASSYSGANTWELFF. In DNA, the CDR3 is TGTGCCAGCAGTTACTCGGGCGCGAACACCTGGGAGCTGTTTTTT.

This clonotype was detected a few times. The V and J genes are TRBV12-3 or TRBV12-4 and TRBJ2-3; D is possibly TRBD1 (6 bases). V was clipped by 4 bases and J by 1 base, with 12 bases between them. CDR3 length: 15 residues. CDR3 region: CASSSPGHRTDTQYF. The CDR3 region has the DNA TGTGCCAGCAGTTCACCGGGACATCGCACAGATACGCAGTATTTT.

This CDR3 reads CASSVSGTQETQYF. The CDR3 DNA is TGTGCCAGCAGTGTATCCGGGACTCAAGAGACCCAGTACTTC. The chain carries TRBV12-3 or TRBV12-4 and TRBJ2-5, with D possibly TRBD2 on 6 matching bases. The CDR3 length is 14 residues. Trimming removed 5 bases at V and 2 bases at J, with 12 bases between.

This clonotype is large (0.1 to 1%) in the sample. The V and J genes are TRBV6-5 and TRBJ2-3, with 9 bases that match TRBD1. The CDR3 loop spans 16 amino acids. Germline lookup yields CDR1 MNHEY and CDR2 SVGAGI. V lost 2 bases to trimming and J lost 0 bases; unmatched junction nucleotides: 3. CDR3 nucleotide sequence: TGTGCCAGCAGTTACAGGGGACAGGGCAGCACAGATACGCAGTATTTT. Its translation is CASSYRGQGSTDTQYF.

This clonotype was observed a few times. This sequence joins TRBV5-5 and TRBJ1-1; D gene ambiguous. Germline assignment: CDR1 SGHKS and CDR2 YYEKEE (reference sequence). V lost 2 bases and J lost 1, with 9 bases in between. The CDR3 spans 14 residues. The CDR3 DNA reads TGTGCCAGCAGCTTTGCAGTTTCGAACACTGAAGCTTTCTTT. Residues: CASSFAVSNTEAFF.

The chain uses TRBV12-3 or TRBV12-4 and TRBJ2-7, with D perhaps matching TRBD1 or TRBD2 (5 bases each). CDR3 size: 15 residues. V lost 5 bases to trimming and J lost 0 bases, with 14 bases between them. The CDR3 nucleotides read TGTGCCAGCAGTCCGGGACCGATGAGCTCCTACGAGCAGTACTTC. Amino acids: CASSPGPMSSYEQYF.

By share, this clonotype counts as medium-sized. The CDR3 is CASSLEGQSTDTQYF. The CDR3 DNA follows: TGTGCCAGCAGCTTGGAGGGGCAATCCACAGATACGCAGTATTTT. The rearrangement links TRBV12-3 or TRBV12-4 to TRBJ2-3; D may be TRBD2 (6 bases). CDR3 length: 15 residues. Trimming removed 6 bases at V and 2 bases at J, with 15 bases between.

This clonotype is medium-sized within its sample. The chain recombines TRBV19 with TRBJ1-5, with TRBD1 as a possible D gene (5 bases). Germline CDR1 is LNHDA and CDR2 is SQIVND (reference sequence). Trimming took 7 bases from V and 4 from J, leaving 17 bases between them. CDR3 length: 15 amino acids. CDR3 amino acids: CASMGGGAGNQPQHF. The CDR3 nucleotides are TGTGCCAGTATGGGGGGAGGAGCGGGGAATCAGCCCCAGCATTTT.

This clonotype was seen more than once but under ten times. The V and J genes are TRBV7-9 and TRBJ2-3; D unclear. Trimming took off 6 bases at V and 3 bases at J, with 7 bases between the two ends. CDR1 SEHNR and CDR2 FQNEAQ come from the germline V gene (reference sequence). This CDR3 is built from 12 residues. The CDR3 DNA sequence: TGTGCCAGCAGTTGGCCAACAGATACGCAGTATTTT. Its translation: CASSWPTDTQYF.

In this sample, this clonotype turned up a few times. The V and J genes are TRBV15 and TRBJ2-5; D not resolved. V lost 0 bases and J lost 6, with 14 bases in between. Germline V gives CDR1 LNHNV, CDR2 YYDKDF (reference sequence). CDR3 length: 15 amino acids. The CDR3 DNA reads TGTGCCACCAGCAGAGATCTGGTGGAAGGGAAGACCCAGTACTTC. Protein product: CATSRDLVEGKTQYF.